This T cell receptor (beta chain) was observed in a study of cytotoxic CD8 clonotypes in ibrutinib-treated CLL. Remarks on this clone: Its antigen remains unknown.

Points from the study as a whole: Baseline clonality exceeded age-matched healthy donors and tracked circulating CD8+ T-cell counts. On treatment, the uncommon public clonotypes contracted or remained stable.

Germline trimming cut 7 bases from V and 2 bases from J; bases unmatched to any gene: 7. CDR1 is SNHLY and CDR2 is FYNNEI in the germline V gene. The CDR3 is made up of 14 amino acids. Libraries were prepared by immunoSEQ multiplex PCR; TCRdb keeps only in-frame clonotypes and omits some of them. This sample carries hundreds of thousands of clones, 70% of them seen once, and the ten largest clones take just over 15%. This chain joins TRBV2 and TRBJ1-1; 7 nucleotides match TRBD1. The material sequenced was PBMCs, taken after 24 months of ibrutinib treatment. The TCR was taken from a human donor with chronic lymphocytic leukemia. The CDR3 reads CASNEGAENTEAFF. The CDR3, as DNA: TGTGCCAGCAACGAGGGGGCGGAAAACACTGAAGCTTTCTTT.